Listed here is a single T cell receptor (beta chain). The entry originates in a study of PD-1 blockade in mismatch repair-deficient tumors. Three pembrolizumab responders had their TCRs sequenced. The method was immunoSEQ multiplex PCR; TCRdb's version includes in-frame clones alone and lacks a portion of them. The table lists some 130,000 clones, approximately 91% of them singletons. This CDR3 has 15 residues. Germline V gene data show CDR1 as SGHVS and CDR2 as FQNEAQ. Trimming removed 5 bases from V and 0 bases from J, with 11 bases in between. This sequence was found in an adult with mismatch repair-deficient cancer. This chain links TRBV7-8 with TRBJ1-3; TRBD1 might be the D (5 bases). Sequenced material: peripheral blood, taken roughly 67 weeks after starting pembrolizumab. The CDR3: CASSPGRNSGNTIYF. The CDR3 nucleotides read TGTGCCAGCAGCCCGGGACGGAACTCTGGAAACACCATATATTTT. The full variable domain, with the rest looked up from reference TRBV7-8 and TRBJ1-3, is GAGVSQSPRYKVAKRGQDVALRCDPISGHVSLFWYQQALGQGPEFLTYFQNEAQLDKSGLPSDRFFAERPEGSVSTLKIQRTQQEDSAVYLCASSPGRNSGNTIYFGEGSWLTVV.